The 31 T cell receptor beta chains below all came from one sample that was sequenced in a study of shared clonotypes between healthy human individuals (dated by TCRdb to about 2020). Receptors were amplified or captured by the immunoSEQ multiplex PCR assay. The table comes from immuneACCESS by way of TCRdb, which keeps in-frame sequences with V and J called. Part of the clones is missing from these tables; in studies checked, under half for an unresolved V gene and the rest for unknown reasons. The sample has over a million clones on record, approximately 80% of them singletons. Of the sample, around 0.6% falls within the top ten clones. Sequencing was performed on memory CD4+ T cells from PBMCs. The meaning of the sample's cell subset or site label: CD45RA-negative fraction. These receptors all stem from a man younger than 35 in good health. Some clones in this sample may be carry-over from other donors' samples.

Written as DNA, the CDR3 is TGTGCCAGCAGCGAAACAGGGGAGACCTACAATGAGCAGTTCTTC. It yields the protein CASSETGETYNEQFF. The chain carries TRBV11-2 and TRBJ2-1, with 7 bases aligning to TRBD1. With 5 bases clipped from V and 2 bases from J, the junction kept 6 bases outside the gene matches. There are 15 residues in the CDR3. The germline V gene encodes CDR1 SGHAT and CDR2 FQNNGV.

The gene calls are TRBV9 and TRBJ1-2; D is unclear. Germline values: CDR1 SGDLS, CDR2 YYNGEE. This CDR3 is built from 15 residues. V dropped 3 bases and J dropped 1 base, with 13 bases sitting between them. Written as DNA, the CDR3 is TGTGCCAGCAGCGCCCGAGGAGACCGTAACTATGGCTACACCTTC. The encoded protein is CASSARGDRNYGYTF.

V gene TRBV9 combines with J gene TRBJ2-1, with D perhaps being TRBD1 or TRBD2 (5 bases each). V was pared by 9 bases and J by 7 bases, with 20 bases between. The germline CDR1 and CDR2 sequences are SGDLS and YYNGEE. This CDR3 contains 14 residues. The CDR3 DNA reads TGTGCCACCAGAGGGGCAATTCCTCGGAATGAGCAGTTCTTC. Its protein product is CATRGAIPRNEQFF.

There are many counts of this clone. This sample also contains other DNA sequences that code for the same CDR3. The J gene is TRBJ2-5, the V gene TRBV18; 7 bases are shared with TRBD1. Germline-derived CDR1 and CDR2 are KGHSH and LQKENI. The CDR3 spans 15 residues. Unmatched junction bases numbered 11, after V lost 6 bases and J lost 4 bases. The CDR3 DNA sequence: TGTGCCAGCTCCCAAAGACAGGGCCAGGGAGAGACCCAGTACTTC. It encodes CASSQRQGQGETQYF.

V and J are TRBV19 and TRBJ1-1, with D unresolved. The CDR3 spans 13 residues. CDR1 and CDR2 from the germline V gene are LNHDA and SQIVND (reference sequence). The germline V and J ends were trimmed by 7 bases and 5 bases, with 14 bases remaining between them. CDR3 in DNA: TGTGCCAGTACAACACGGGTTTGGACTGAAGCTTTCTTT. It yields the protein CASTTRVWTEAFF.

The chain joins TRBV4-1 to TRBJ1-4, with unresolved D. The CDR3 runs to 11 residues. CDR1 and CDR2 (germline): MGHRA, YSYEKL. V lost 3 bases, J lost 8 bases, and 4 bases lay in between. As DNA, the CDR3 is TGCGCCAGCAGCCAGAACGAAAAACTGTTTTTT. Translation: CASSQNEKLFF.

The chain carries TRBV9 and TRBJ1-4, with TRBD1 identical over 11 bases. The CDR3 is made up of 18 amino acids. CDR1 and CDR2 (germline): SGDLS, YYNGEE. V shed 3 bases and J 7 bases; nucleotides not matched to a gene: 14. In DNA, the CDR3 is TGTGCCAGCAGCGGGTTTTCGGAAGGGACAGGGGGAATTGAAAAACTGTTTTTT. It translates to CASSGFSEGTGGIEKLFF.

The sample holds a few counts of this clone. CDR3 in amino acids: CATSRGGRVGQETQYF. For the CDR3, the DNA is TGTGCCACCAGCAGAGGAGGCAGGGTAGGCCAAGAGACCCAGTACTTC. The chain links TRBV15 to TRBJ2-5, with a weak D call TRBD1 (5 bases). The V gene's germline CDR1 is LNHNV and CDR2 YYDKDF (reference sequence). The ends were cut back, 1 base at V and 1 base at J, with 13 bases in the middle. The CDR3 loop spans 16 amino acids.

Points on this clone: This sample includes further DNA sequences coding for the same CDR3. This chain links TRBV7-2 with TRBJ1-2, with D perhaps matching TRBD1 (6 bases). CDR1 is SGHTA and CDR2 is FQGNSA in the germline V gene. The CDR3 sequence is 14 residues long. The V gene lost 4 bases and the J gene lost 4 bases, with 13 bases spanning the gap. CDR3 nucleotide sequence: TGTGCCAGCAGCTACAGGGATATAGGCTATGGCTACACCTTC. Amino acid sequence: CASSYRDIGYGYTF.

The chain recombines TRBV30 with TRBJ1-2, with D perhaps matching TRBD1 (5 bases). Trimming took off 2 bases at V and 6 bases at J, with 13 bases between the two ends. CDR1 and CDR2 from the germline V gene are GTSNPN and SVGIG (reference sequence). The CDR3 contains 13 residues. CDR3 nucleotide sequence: TGTGCCTGGAGTCCGTACAGGCGGAATGGCTACACCTTC. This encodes CAWSPYRRNGYTF. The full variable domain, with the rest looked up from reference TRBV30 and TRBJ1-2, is SQTIHQWPATLVQPVGSPLSLECTVEGTSNPNLYWYRQAAGRGLQLLFYSVGIGQISSEVPQNLSASRPQDRQFILSSKKLLLSDSGFYLCAWSPYRRNGYTFGSGTRLTVV.

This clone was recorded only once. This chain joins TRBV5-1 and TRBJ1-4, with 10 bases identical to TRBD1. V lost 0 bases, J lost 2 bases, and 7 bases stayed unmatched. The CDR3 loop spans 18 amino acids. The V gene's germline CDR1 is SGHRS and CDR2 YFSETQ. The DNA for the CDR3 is TGCGCCAGCAGCTTGGCCGGGACAGGGGAGGCCACTAATGAAAAACTGTTTTTT. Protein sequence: CASSLAGTGEATNEKLFF.

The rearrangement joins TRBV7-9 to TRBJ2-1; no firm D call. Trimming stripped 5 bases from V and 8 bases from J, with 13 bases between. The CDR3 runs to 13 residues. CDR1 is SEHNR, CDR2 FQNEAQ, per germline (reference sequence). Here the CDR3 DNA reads TGTGCCAGCAGCCCCCCCCTGAACCATGAGCAGTTCTTC. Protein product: CASSPPLNHEQFF.

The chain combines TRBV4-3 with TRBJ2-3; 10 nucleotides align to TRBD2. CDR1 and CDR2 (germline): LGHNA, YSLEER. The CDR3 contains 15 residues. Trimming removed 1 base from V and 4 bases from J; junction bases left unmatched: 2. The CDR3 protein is CASSQGTSGADTQYF. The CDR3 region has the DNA TGCGCCAGCAGCCAAGGGACTAGCGGAGCAGATACGCAGTATTTT.

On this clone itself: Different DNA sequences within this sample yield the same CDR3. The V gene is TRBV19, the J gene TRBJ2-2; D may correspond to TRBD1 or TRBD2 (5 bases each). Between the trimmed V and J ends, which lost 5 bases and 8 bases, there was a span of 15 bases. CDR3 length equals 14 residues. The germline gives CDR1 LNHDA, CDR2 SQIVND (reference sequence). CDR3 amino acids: CASSAMGPPGELFF. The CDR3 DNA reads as TGTGCCAGTAGTGCCATGGGACCCCCTGGGGAGCTGTTTTTT.

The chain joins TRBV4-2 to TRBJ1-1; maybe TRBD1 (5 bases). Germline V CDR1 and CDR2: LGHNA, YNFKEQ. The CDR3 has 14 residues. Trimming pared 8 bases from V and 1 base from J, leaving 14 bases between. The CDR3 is CASQPTGENTEAFF. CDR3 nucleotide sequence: TGTGCCAGCCAGCCAACGGGGGAGAACACTGAAGCTTTCTTT.

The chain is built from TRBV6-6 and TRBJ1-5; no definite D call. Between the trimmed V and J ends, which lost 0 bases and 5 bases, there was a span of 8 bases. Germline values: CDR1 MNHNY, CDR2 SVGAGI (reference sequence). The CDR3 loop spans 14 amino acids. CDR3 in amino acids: CASSYSGFDQPQHF. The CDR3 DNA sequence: TGTGCCAGCAGTTACTCGGGCTTTGATCAGCCCCAGCATTTT.

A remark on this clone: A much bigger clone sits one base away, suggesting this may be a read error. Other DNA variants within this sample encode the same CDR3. Written as DNA, the CDR3 is TGTGCCAGCAGCTTAGGCAGCTCTGGAAACACCATATATTTT. Protein: CASSLGSSGNTIYF. The chain uses TRBV7-3 and TRBJ1-3; D unresolved. Germline CDR1 SGHTA, CDR2 FQGTGA. V gave up 2 bases and J gave up 0 bases, with 5 bases separating them. The CDR3 spans 14 residues.

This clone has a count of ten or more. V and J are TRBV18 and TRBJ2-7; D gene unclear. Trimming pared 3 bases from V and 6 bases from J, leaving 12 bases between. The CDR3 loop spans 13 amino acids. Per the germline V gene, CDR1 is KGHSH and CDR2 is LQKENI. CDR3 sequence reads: CASSPKDTSEQYF. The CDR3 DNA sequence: TGTGCCAGCTCACCCAAAGACACGAGCGAGCAGTACTTC.

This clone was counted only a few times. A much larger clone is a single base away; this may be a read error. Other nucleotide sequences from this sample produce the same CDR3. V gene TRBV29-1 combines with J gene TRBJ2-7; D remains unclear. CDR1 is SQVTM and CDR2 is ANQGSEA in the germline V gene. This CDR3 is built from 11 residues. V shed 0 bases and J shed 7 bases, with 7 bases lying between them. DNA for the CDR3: TGCAGCGTTGAAGACTGGGATGAGCAGTACTTC. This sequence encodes CSVEDWDEQYF.

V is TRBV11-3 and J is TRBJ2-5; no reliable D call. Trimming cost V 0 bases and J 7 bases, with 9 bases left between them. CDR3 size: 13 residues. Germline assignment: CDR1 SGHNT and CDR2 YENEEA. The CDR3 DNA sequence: TGTGCCAGCAGCTTAGAGTTTTCCGGGACCCAGTACTTC. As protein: CASSLEFSGTQYF.

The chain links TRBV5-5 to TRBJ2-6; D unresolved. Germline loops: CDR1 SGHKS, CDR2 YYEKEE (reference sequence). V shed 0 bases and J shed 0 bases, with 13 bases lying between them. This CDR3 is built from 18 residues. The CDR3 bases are TGTGCCAGCAGCTTGGGGCGTCAAGGCGTCTCTGGGGCCAACGTCCTGACTTTC. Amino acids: CASSLGRQGVSGANVLTF.

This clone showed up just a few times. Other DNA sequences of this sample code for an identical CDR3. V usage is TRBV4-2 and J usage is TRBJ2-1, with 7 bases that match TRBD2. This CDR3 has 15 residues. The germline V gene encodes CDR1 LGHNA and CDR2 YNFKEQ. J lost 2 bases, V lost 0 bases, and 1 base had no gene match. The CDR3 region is CASSQEGTTYNEQFF. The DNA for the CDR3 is TGTGCCAGCAGCCAAGAAGGGACTACCTACAATGAGCAGTTCTTC.

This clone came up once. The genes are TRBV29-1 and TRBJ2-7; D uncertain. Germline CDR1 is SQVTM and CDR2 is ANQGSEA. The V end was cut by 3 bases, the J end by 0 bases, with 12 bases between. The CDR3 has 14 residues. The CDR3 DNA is TGCAGCGTTGATTCCTCACGGAGCTCCTACGAGCAGTACTTC. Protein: CSVDSSRSSYEQYF.

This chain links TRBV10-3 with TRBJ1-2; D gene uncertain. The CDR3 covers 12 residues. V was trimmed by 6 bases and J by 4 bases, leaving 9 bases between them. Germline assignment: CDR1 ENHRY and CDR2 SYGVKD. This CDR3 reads CAISHDVYGYTF. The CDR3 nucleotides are TGTGCCATCAGCCATGACGTCTATGGCTACACCTTC.

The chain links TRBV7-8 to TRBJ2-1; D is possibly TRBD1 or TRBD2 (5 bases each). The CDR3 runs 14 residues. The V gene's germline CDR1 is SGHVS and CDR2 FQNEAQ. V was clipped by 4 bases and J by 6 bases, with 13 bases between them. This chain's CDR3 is CASSWGSRGNEQFF. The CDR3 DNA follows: TGTGCCAGCAGCTGGGGGTCAAGGGGCAATGAGCAGTTCTTC. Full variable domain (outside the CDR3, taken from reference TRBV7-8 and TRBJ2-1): GAGVSQSPRYKVAKRGQDVALRCDPISGHVSLFWYQQALGQGPEFLTYFQNEAQLDKSGLPSDRFFAERPEGSVSTLKIQRTQQEDSAVYLCASSWGSRGNEQFFGPGTRLTVL.

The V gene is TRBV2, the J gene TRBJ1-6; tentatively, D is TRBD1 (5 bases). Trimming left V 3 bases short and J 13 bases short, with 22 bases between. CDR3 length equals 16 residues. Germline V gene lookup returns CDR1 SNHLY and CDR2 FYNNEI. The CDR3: CASSDIRAPVGVPLHF. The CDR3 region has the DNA TGTGCCAGCAGTGATATCAGGGCCCCCGTCGGCGTCCCCCTCCACTTT.

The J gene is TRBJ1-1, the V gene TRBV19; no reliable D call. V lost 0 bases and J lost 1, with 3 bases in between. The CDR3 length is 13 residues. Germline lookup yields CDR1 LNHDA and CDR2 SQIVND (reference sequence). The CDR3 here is CASSIDSNTEAFF. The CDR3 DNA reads TGTGCCAGTAGTATAGACTCGAACACTGAAGCTTTCTTT.

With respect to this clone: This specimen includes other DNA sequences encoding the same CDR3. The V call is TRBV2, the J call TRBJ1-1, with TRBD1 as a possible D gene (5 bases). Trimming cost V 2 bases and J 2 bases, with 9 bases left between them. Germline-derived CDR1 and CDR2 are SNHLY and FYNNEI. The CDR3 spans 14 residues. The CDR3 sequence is CASSEQGTNTEAFF. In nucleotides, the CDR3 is TGTGCCAGCAGTGAACAGGGAACAAACACTGAAGCTTTCTTT.

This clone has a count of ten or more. The CDR3 is CASSFGVYNEQFF. CDR3 DNA: TGTGCCAGCAGCTTCGGAGTTTACAATGAGCAGTTCTTC. The rearrangement joins TRBV7-9 to TRBJ2-1; D gene ambiguous. The germline gives CDR1 SEHNR, CDR2 FQNEAQ (reference sequence). V lost 3 bases and J 4 bases, leaving 7 bases between the germline ends. This CDR3 region has 13 residues.

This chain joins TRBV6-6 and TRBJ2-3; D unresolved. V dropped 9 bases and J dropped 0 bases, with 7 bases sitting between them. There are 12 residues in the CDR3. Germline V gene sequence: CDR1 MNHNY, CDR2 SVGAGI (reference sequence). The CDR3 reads CASRFSTDTQYF. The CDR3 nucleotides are TGTGCCAGTCGGTTTAGCACAGATACGCAGTATTTT.

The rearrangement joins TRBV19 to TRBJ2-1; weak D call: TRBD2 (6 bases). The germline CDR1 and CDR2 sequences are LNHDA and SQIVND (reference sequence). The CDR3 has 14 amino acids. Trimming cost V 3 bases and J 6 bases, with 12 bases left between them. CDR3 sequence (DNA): TGTGCCAGTAGTATTTGGAGGGGCCGCAATGAGCAGTTCTTC. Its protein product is CASSIWRGRNEQFF.